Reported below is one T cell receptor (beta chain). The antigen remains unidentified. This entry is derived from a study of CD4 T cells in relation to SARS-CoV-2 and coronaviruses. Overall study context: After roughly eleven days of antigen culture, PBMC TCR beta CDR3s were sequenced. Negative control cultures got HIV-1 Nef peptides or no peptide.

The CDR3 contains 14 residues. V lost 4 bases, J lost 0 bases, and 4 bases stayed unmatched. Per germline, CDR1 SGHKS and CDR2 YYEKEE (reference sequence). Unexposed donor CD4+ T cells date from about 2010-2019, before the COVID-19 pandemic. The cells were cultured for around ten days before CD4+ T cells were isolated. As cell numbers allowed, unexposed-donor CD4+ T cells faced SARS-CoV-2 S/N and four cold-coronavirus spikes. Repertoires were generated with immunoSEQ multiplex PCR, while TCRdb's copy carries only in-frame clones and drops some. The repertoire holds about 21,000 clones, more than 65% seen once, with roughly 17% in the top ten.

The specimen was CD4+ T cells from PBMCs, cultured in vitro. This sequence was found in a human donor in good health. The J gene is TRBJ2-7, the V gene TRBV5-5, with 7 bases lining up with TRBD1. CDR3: CASSQTGNSYEQYF. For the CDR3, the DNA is TGTGCCAGCAGCCAGACAGGGAACTCCTACGAGCAGTACTTC.